Listed here are 20 T cell receptor beta chains from one sample, sequenced in a study of blood T cells in healthy people across ages. A sample-barcoded 5' primer and a J-beta primer mix were used in a second PCR of about 6 to 12 cycles. TCRdb analysed the 5' RACE reads with MiXCR anew, one entry per CDR3 protein. The table lists 850,000 to 1,000,000 distinct CDR3 sequences, roughly 50% of them singletons. The sample consisted of blood. The receptor set was obtained from a woman aged 55-69 years in good health.

The chain uses TRBV6-2 or TRBV6-3 and TRBJ2-3; D gene ambiguous. Between the trimmed V and J ends, which lost 5 bases and 0 bases, there was a span of 9 bases. CDR1 is MNHEY and CDR2 is SVGEGT in the germline V gene. CDR3 length: 14 amino acids. DNA for the CDR3: TGTGCCAGCAGTGACGGCTCTAGCACAGATACGCAGTATTTT. Translated: CASSDGSSTDTQYF.

This clonotype was observed a handful of times. V gene TRBV5-1 combines with J gene TRBJ2-7; 10 nucleotides line up with TRBD2. CDR1 is SGHRS, CDR2 YFSETQ, per germline. The junction had 10 bases not matched to a gene; V was cut back by 1 base and J by 3 bases. The CDR3 sequence is 17 residues long. CDR3 protein: CASSLFLSGTSVYEQYF. The CDR3 nucleotides are TGCGCCAGCAGCTTGTTTCTATCCGGGACTAGCGTCTACGAGCAGTACTTC.

This clonotype was observed a few times. This chain links TRBV27 with TRBJ2-7; possible D gene TRBD2, 6 bases. This CDR3 region has 15 residues. The germline V and J ends were trimmed by 4 bases and 4 bases, with 17 bases remaining between them. Germline CDR1 MNHEY, CDR2 SMNVEV (reference sequence). The CDR3 DNA reads TGTGCCAGCAGTTCCCGCGGTAGCGGAGGGTACGAGCAGTACTTC. It specifies CASSSRGSGGYEQYF.

The rearrangement joins TRBV20-1 to TRBJ2-5; TRBD2 agrees at 10 bases. Germline-derived CDR1 and CDR2 are DFQATT and SNEGSKA (reference sequence). There are 18 residues in the CDR3. V dropped 0 bases and J dropped 7; count of bases not matched to a gene: 17. This CDR3 is CSARDSTGLAVAKGTQYF. CDR3 coding DNA: TGCAGTGCTAGAGATTCGACCGGACTAGCGGTCGCGAAGGGGACCCAGTACTTC.

The V and J genes are TRBV2 and TRBJ2-5, with D unresolved. The CDR3 is 14 amino acids. V gave up 8 bases and J gave up 4 bases, with 17 bases separating them. CDR1 and CDR2 from the germline V gene are SNHLY and FYNNEI. CDR3 coding DNA: TGTGCCAGCGTAACGGACCTCTCAGCAGAGACCCAGTACTTC. The encoded protein is CASVTDLSAETQYF. Combining the CDR3 with reference TRBV2 and TRBJ2-5 gives the whole variable domain EPEVTQTPSHQVTQMGQEVILRCVPISNHLYFYWYRQILGQKVEFLVSFYNNEISEKSEIFDDQFSVERPDGSNFTLKIRSTKLEDSAMYFCASVTDLSAETQYFGPGTRLLVL.

The V call is TRBV29-1, the J call TRBJ2-2, with 7 bases matching TRBD1. The V and J ends lost 5 bases and 0 bases, in that order; junction bases with no gene match: 9. The CDR3 consists of 16 residues. Germline CDR1 SQVTM, CDR2 ANQGSEA. This CDR3 is CSVSPQGPANTGELFF. CDR3 bases: TGCAGCGTTTCCCCACAGGGGCCCGCGAACACCGGGGAGCTGTTTTTT.

The chain is built from TRBV28 and TRBJ2-7; tentative D call: TRBD1 (6 bases). The CDR3 runs 15 residues. Germline CDR1 MDHEN, CDR2 SYDVKM. V was shortened by 6 bases and J by 1 base, with 16 bases between the two germline ends. This chain's CDR3 is CASRVQGRPSYEQYF. DNA of the CDR3: TGTGCCAGCAGGGTTCAGGGGCGGCCTTCCTACGAGCAGTACTTC.

This clonotype has only a few counts. The chain recombines TRBV7-3 with TRBJ2-3; TRBD2 might be the D (6 bases). Trimming removed 3 bases at V and 10 bases at J, with 17 bases between. CDR3 size: 14 residues. Germline loops: CDR1 SGHTA, CDR2 FQGTGA. The CDR3 nucleotides are TGTGCCAGCAGCTTCTCGTCGGTGGGGGGAGCGCAGTATTTT. Protein product: CASSFSSVGGAQYF.

V usage is TRBV3-1 and J usage is TRBJ2-7, with D hard to call. The CDR3 extends over 16 amino acids. The germline V gene encodes CDR1 LGHDT and CDR2 YNNKEL (reference sequence). V was pared by 0 bases and J by 7 bases, with 19 bases between. For the CDR3, the DNA is TGTGCCAGCAGCCAAGAGGTTGGTTTGGCTATTCTGGAGCAGTACTTC. This codes for CASSQEVGLAILEQYF.

The rearrangement links TRBV28 to TRBJ2-5; D possibly corresponds to TRBD2 (6 bases). The CDR3 runs 13 residues. The germline V and J ends were trimmed by 6 bases and 5 bases, with 13 bases remaining between them. Germline V gives CDR1 MDHEN, CDR2 SYDVKM. The CDR3 nucleotides are TGTGCCAGCAGGACTGGGGGGTCGGAGACCCAGTACTTC. Amino acid sequence: CASRTGGSETQYF.

The rearrangement uses TRBV27 and TRBJ1-4; TRBD1 matches 8 bases. V dropped 6 bases and J dropped 7; count of bases not matched to a gene: 7. Per the germline V gene, CDR1 is MNHEY and CDR2 is SMNVEV (reference sequence). CDR3 length equals 14 residues. The CDR3 loop reads CASRFSGGGEKLFF. The CDR3 DNA reads as TGTGCCAGCAGGTTTTCAGGGGGCGGTGAAAAACTGTTTTTT. Drawing the rest from reference TRBV27 and TRBJ1-4, the complete variable domain is EAQVTQNPRYLITVTGKKLTVTCSQNMNHEYMSWYRQDPGLGLRQIYYSMNVEVTDKGDVPEGYKVSRKEKRNFPLILESPSPNQTSLYFCASRFSGGGEKLFFGSGTQLSVL.

A few counts support this clonotype. The J gene is TRBJ1-6, the V gene TRBV20-1; D remains unclear. Trimming removed 6 bases from V and 0 bases from J, with 15 bases in between. The CDR3 totals 16 residues. From germline, CDR1 is DFQATT and CDR2 SNEGSKA (reference sequence). CDR3 nucleotides: TGCAGTGCCCAGGACCGAGCGAGCTCCTATAATTCACCCCTCCACTTT. As protein: CSAQDRASSYNSPLHF.

V gene TRBV7-9 combines with J gene TRBJ2-7, with a possible D match to TRBD2 (7 bases). With the DNA end fitting TRBJ2-5 better, the J assignment may be wrong. This CDR3 is 15 amino acids long. Germline CDR1 is SEHNR and CDR2 is FQNEAQ (reference sequence). In DNA form, the CDR3 reads TGTGCCAGCAGCTGCGGGGAGGGGGGGAAAGAGACCCAGTACTTC. Protein product: CASSCGEGGKETQYF.

This clonotype was seen only a few times. The rearrangement links TRBV7-2 to TRBJ2-7; the match to TRBD1 covers 7 bases. Germline trimming cut 3 bases from V and 3 bases from J; bases unmatched to any gene: 5. CDR1 is SGHTA, CDR2 FQGNSA, per germline. The CDR3 length is 14 residues. CDR3 residues: CASSFFRTGYEQYF. The DNA of the CDR3 is TGTGCCAGCAGCTTCTTTAGGACAGGCTACGAGCAGTACTTC.

The table lists this clonotype with a few counts. V and J are TRBV20-1 and TRBJ2-5; D not certain. V was pared by 7 bases and J by 2 bases, with 17 bases between. CDR1 DFQATT and CDR2 SNEGSKA come from the germline V gene (reference sequence). This CDR3 has 14 residues. CDR3 nucleotide sequence: TGCAGTGTTGAAGAAATTGATTATCAAGAGACCCAGTACTTC. It codes for CSVEEIDYQETQYF.

The V call is TRBV15, the J call TRBJ2-1; TRBD2 matches at 8 bases. This CDR3 spans 16 amino acids. Germline CDR1 reads LNHNV; CDR2 reads YYDKDF (reference sequence). Trimming at V came to 6 bases and at J to 7 bases, leaving 14 bases not matched to a gene. CDR3 nucleotides: TGTGCCACCAGACGCACAAGCGGGAGCAGTCCGAATGAGCAGTTCTTC. Translated, it gives CATRRTSGSSPNEQFF.

The chain is built from TRBV12-5 and TRBJ1-2; D not certain. V gave up 1 base and J gave up 3 bases, with 6 bases separating them. The CDR3 length is 13 residues. Germline values: CDR1 LGHNT, CDR2 FRNRAP. For the CDR3, the DNA is TGTGCTAGTGGTTTGGAGCAACACTATGGCTACACCTTC. This gives the protein CASGLEQHYGYTF.

This clonotype was detected many times. The V and J genes are TRBV29-1 and TRBJ2-5; D not resolved. Deletions cut 4 bases from V and 5 bases from J, with 8 bases between. CDR3 size: 11 residues. The germline V gene has CDR1 SQVTM and CDR2 ANQGSEA. Here the CDR3 reads CSVVGTETQYF. The CDR3 nucleotides are TGCAGCGTTGTGGGAACTGAGACCCAGTACTTC.

As regards this clonotype: The junction departs from germline at one end; a sequencing error may be responsible. The V call is TRBV7-3, the J call TRBJ1-6; 8 bases line up with TRBD1. The CDR3 is made up of 16 amino acids. Germline loops: CDR1 SGHTA, CDR2 FQGTGA. The CDR3 reads CASSEFGQGHNSPLHF. DNA of the CDR3: TGCGCCAGCAGCGAATTCGGACAGGGCCATAATTCACCCCTCCACTTT. Based on the CDR3 plus reference TRBV7-3 and TRBJ1-6, the full variable domain is GAGVSQTPSNKVTEKGKYVELRCDPISGHTALYWYRQSLGQGPEFLIYFQGTGAADDSGLPNDRFFAVRPEGSVSTLKIQRTERGDSAVYLCASSEFGQGHNSPLHFGNGTRLTVT.

The genes are TRBV29-1 and TRBJ1-2; unclear D gene. Trimming removed 4 bases at V and 2 bases at J, with 11 bases between. Per germline, CDR1 SQVTM and CDR2 ANQGSEA. This CDR3 comprises 13 residues. The CDR3 loop is CSVGPAVNYGYTF. CDR3 nucleotides: TGCAGCGTTGGGCCGGCAGTGAACTATGGCTACACCTTC.